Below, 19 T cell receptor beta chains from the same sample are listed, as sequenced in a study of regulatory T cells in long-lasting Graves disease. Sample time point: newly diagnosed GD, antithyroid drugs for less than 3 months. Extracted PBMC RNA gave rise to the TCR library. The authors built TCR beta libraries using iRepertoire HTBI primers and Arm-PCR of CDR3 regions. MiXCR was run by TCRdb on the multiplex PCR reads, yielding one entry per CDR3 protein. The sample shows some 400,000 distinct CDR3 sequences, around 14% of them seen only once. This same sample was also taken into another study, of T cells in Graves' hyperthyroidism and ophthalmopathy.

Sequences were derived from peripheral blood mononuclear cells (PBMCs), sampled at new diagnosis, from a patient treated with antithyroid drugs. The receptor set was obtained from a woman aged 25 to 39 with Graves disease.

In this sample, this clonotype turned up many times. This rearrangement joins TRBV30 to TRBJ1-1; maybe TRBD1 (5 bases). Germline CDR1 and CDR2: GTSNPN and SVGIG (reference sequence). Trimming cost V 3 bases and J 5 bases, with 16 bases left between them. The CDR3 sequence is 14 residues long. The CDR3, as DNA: TGTGCCTGGAGGGGACCGACGAGACATACTGAAGCTTTCTTT. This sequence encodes CAWRGPTRHTEAFF. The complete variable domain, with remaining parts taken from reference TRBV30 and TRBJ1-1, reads SQTIHQWPATLVQPVGSPLSLECTVEGTSNPNLYWYRQAAGRGLQLLFYSVGIGQISSEVPQNLSASRPQDRQFILSSKKLLLSDSGFYLCAWRGPTRHTEAFFGQGTRLTVV.

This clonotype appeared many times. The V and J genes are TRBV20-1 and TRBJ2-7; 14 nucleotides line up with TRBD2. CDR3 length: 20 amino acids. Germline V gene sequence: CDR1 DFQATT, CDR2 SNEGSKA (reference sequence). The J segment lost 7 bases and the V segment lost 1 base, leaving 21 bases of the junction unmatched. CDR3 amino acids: CSARVVRGTSGRRGGGEQYF. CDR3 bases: TGCAGTGCTAGAGTGGTGCGCGGGACTAGCGGGAGACGGGGGGGTGGAGAGCAGTACTTC.

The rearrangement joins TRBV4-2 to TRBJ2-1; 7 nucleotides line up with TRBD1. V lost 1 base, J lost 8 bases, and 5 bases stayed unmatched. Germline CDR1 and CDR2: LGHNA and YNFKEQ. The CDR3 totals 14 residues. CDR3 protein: CASSQGQGGDEQFF. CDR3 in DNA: TGTGCCAGCAGCCAAGGACAGGGTGGGGATGAGCAGTTCTTC.

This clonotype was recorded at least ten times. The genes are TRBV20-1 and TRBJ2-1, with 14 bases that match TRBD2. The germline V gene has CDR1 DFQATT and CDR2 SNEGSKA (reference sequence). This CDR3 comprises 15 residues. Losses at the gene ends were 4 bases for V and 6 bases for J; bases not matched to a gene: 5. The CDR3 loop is CSATQTSGRANEQFF. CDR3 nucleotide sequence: TGCAGTGCTACCCAGACTAGCGGGAGGGCCAATGAGCAGTTCTTC.

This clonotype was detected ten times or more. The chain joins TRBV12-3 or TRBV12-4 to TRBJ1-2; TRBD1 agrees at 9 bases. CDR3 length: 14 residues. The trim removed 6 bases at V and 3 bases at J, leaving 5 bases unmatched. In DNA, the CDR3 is TGTGCCAGCAGCCGAGGGACAGGGTACTATGGCTACACCTTC. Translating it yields CASSRGTGYYGYTF.

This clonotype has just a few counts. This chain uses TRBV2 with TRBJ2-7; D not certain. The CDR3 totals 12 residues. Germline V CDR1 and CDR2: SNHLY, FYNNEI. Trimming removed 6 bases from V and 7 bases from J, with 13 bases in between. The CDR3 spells CASRTYIEEQYF. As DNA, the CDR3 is TGTGCCAGCAGAACTTACATAGAGGAGCAGTACTTC. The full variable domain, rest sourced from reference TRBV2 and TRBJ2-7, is EPEVTQTPSHQVTQMGQEVILRCVPISNHLYFYWYRQILGQKVEFLVSFYNNEISEKSEIFDDQFSVERPDGSNFTLKIRSTKLEDSAMYFCASRTYIEEQYFGPGTRLTVT.

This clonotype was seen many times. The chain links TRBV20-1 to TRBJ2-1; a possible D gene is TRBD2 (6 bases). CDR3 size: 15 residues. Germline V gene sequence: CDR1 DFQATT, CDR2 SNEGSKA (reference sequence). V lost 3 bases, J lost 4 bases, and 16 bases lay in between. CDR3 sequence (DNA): TGCAGTGCTAGCTGGAGTGGCGGGGCTTACAATGAGCAGTTCTTC. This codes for CSASWSGGAYNEQFF.

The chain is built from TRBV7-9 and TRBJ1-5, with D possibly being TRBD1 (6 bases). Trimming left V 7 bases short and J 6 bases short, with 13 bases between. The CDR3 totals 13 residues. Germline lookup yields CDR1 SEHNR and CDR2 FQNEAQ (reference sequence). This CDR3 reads CASTSRGGQPQHF. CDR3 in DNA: TGTGCCAGCACCTCCCGAGGGGGTCAGCCCCAGCATTTT.

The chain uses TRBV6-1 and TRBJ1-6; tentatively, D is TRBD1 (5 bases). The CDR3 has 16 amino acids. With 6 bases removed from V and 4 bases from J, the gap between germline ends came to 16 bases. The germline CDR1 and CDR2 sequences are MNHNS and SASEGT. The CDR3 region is CASRNPPGLYNSPLHF. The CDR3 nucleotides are TGTGCCAGCAGAAATCCCCCGGGACTATATAATTCACCCCTCCACTTT.

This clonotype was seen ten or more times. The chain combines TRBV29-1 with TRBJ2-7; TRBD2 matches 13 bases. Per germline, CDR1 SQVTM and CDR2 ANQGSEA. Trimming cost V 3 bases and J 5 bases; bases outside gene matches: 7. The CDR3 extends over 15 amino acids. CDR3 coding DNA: TGCAGCGTTGATGGGACTAGCGGGATGGTCAACGAGCAGTACTTC. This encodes CSVDGTSGMVNEQYF.

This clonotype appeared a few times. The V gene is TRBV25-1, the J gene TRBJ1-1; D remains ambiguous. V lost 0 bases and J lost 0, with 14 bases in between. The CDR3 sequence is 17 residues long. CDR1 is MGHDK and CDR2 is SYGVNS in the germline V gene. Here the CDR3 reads CASSEYLRDGMNTEAFF. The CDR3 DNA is TGTGCCAGCAGTGAATATCTCCGAGATGGTATGAACACTGAAGCTTTCTTT.

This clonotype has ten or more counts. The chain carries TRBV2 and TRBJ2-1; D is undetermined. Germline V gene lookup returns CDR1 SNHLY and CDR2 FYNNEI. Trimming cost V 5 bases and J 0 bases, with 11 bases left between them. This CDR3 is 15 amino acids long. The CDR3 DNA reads TGTGCCAGCAGTCAATATAGGAGCTCCTACAATGAGCAGTTCTTC. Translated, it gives CASSQYRSSYNEQFF.

CDR3 DNA: TGTGCCAGCAGTAAAACCGGGACAGGTAGAAGGGAGCTGTTTTTT. It specifies CASSKTGTGRRELFF. The rearrangement uses TRBV6-1 and TRBJ2-2; TRBD1 aligns across 8 bases. This CDR3 has 15 amino acids. The junction had 11 bases not matched to a gene; V was cut back by 5 bases and J by 9 bases. Germline values: CDR1 MNHNS, CDR2 SASEGT.

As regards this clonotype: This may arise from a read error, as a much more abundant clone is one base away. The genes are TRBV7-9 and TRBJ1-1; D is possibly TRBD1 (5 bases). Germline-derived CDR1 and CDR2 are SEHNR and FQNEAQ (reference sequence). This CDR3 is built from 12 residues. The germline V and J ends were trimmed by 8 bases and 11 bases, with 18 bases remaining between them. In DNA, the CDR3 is TGTGCCAGCGCTTTAGAGGGGTCGGGGGCTTTCTTT. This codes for CASALEGSGAFF.

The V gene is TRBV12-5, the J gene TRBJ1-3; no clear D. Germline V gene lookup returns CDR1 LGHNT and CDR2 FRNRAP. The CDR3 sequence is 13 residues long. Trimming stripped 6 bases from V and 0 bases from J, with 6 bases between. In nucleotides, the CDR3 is TGTGCTAGTGGCATCAACTCTGGAAACACCATATATTTT. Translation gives CASGINSGNTIYF. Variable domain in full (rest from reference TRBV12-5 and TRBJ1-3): DARVTQTPRHKVTEMGQEVTMRCQPILGHNTVFWYRQTMMQGLELLAYFRNRAPLDDSGMPKDRFSAEMPDATLATLKIQPSEPRDSAVYFCASGINSGNTIYFGEGSWLTVV.

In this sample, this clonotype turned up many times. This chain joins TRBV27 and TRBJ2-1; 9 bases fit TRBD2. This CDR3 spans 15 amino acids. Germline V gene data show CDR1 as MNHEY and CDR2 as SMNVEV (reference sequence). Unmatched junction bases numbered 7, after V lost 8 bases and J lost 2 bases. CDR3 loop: CASAVAGGPYNEQFF. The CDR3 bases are TGTGCCAGCGCAGTGGCGGGAGGGCCCTACAATGAGCAGTTCTTC.

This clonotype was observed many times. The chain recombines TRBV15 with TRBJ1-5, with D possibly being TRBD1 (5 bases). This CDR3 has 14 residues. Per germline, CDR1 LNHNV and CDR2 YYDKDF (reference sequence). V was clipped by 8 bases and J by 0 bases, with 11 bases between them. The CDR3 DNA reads TGTGCCACCGGGGCGCTCGATAGCAATCAGCCCCAGCATTTT. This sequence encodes CATGALDSNQPQHF.

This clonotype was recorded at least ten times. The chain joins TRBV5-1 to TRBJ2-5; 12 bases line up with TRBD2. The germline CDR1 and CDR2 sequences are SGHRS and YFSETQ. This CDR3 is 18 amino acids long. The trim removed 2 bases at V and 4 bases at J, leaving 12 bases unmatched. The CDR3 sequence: CASSFARLGTSGRETQYF. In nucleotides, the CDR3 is TGCGCCAGCAGCTTCGCTCGATTAGGGACTAGCGGGCGAGAGACCCAGTACTTC. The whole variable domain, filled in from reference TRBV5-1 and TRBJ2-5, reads KAGVTQTPRYLIKTRGQQVTLSCSPISGHRSVSWYQQTPGQGLQFLFEYFSETQRNKGNFPGRFSGRQFSNSRSEMNVSTLELGDSALYLCASSFARLGTSGRETQYFGPGTRLLVL.

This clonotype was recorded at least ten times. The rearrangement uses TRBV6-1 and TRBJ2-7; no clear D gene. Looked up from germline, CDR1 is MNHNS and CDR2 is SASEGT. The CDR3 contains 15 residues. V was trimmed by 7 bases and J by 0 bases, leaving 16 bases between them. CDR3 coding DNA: TGTGCCAGCACTCTGGGAAGTGCTAGCTCCTACGAGCAGTACTTC. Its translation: CASTLGSASSYEQYF.